The present T cell receptor beta chain was sequenced within a study of post-analysis software for immune sequencing data. For the study at large: The cohort encompassed relapsing-remitting, secondary progressive and progressive-relapsing multiple sclerosis disease courses.

cDNA libraries of TCR beta carried unique molecular identifiers. TCRdb re-called the PCR reads through MiXCR, storing one row per CDR3 protein. The repertoire holds 650,000 to 900,000 distinct CDR3 sequences, with 40% to 55% as singletons. This clonotype was seen more than once but under ten times. The antigen is undetermined. Study results and caveats: Among roughly five TRBV segments more frequent in patients than controls were TRBV5-6, TRBV5-1 and TRBV20-1.

The CDR3 length is 16 residues. The V segment lost 2 bases and the J segment 9 bases; nucleotides outside the gene matches: 11. This receptor was identified in a girl between 10 and 17 years old with multiple sclerosis. The sequenced material came from blood. The chain employs TRBV12-3 or TRBV12-4 and TRBJ2-1; TRBD1 agrees at 9 bases. CDR3 protein: CASSLKPPGQGIEQFF. CDR3 bases: TGTGCCAGCAGTTTAAAACCCCCGGGACAGGGCATTGAGCAGTTCTTC.